A single sample gave rise to the 23 T cell receptor beta chains below, sequenced in a study of CD8 T cells in ankylosing spondylitis. TCRdb recomputed calls from the 5' RACE reads with MiXCR, one row per CDR3 protein. In the table there are roughly 100,000 distinct CDR3 sequences, roughly 8% of which are singletons. The material sequenced was blood, either unsorted or a sorted T cell fraction (not recorded which). These receptors were collected from a male donor with ankylosing spondylitis or in good health (not recorded which).

Many counts were recorded for this clonotype. The chain has TRBV11-2 and TRBJ2-7, with D perhaps being TRBD1 or TRBD2 (5 bases each). The CDR3 runs 15 residues. The ends were cut back, 0 bases at V and 0 bases at J, with 9 bases in the middle. Germline V gives CDR1 SGHAT, CDR2 FQNNGV. CDR3: CASSLDGTVSYEQYF. CDR3 DNA: TGTGCCAGCAGCTTAGACGGGACGGTCTCCTACGAGCAGTACTTC. Using reference TRBV11-2 and TRBJ2-7 for the parts outside the CDR3, the full variable domain is EAGVAQSPRYKIIEKRQSVAFWCNPISGHATLYWYQQILGQGPKLLIQFQNNGVVDDSQLPKDRFSAERLKGVDSTLKIQPAKLEDSAVYLCASSLDGTVSYEQYFGPGTRLTVT.

This clonotype was observed at least ten times. The chain links TRBV6-5 to TRBJ2-1; TRBD2 might be the D (5 bases). Trimming took off 4 bases at V and 12 bases at J, with 28 bases between the two ends. There are 17 residues in the CDR3. CDR1 is MNHEY and CDR2 is SVGAGI in the germline V gene. The CDR3 region is CASSSHRGAVPQLGQFF. In DNA, the CDR3 is TGTGCCAGCAGTTCCCACCGAGGAGCGGTCCCCCAATTGGGGCAGTTCTTC.

This clonotype has at least ten counts. The genes are TRBV6-5 and TRBJ2-1; possibly TRBD1 for D (6 bases). Trimming removed 0 bases from V and 3 bases from J, with 12 bases in between. Germline CDR1 MNHEY, CDR2 SVGAGI. The CDR3 has 16 residues. The CDR3 DNA is TGTGCCAGCAGTTACTCAGGGGGATCCCTCTACAATGAGCAGTTCTTC. This translates into CASSYSGGSLYNEQFF.

The rearrangement uses TRBV7-9 and TRBJ2-5; unclear D gene. Trimming stripped 6 bases from V and 5 bases from J, with 10 bases between. The germline V gene encodes CDR1 SEHNR and CDR2 FQNEAQ (reference sequence). The CDR3 runs 12 residues. CDR3 DNA sequence: TGTGCCAGCAGTGGAATGAGGGAGACCCAGTACTTC. This encodes CASSGMRETQYF.

The chain is built from TRBV30 and TRBJ1-1; 7 nucleotides agree with TRBD1. This CDR3 is 13 amino acids long. V was pared by 4 bases and J by 1 base, with 3 bases of the junction left unmatched. Germline V gives CDR1 GTSNPN, CDR2 SVGIG (reference sequence). In DNA form, the CDR3 reads TGTGCCTGGAAGGGACAGTCGAACACTGAAGCTTTCTTT. This translates into CAWKGQSNTEAFF.

The gene calls are TRBV11-2 and TRBJ2-7; the D gene is possibly TRBD1 (6 bases). Trimming took off 5 bases at V and 6 bases at J, with 20 bases between the two ends. This CDR3 is built from 15 residues. The germline V gene encodes CDR1 SGHAT and CDR2 FQNNGV. The CDR3 DNA sequence: TGTGCCAGCAGCCCCCGCGGACAGTCTCGGAGCGAGCAGTACTTC. Residues: CASSPRGQSRSEQYF.

This clonotype was picked up many times. The V call is TRBV6-5, the J call TRBJ2-1; D gene uncertain. The germline V gene encodes CDR1 MNHEY and CDR2 SVGAGI. The CDR3 extends over 18 amino acids. Trimming pared 2 bases from V and 2 bases from J, leaving 19 bases between. The CDR3 region has the DNA TGTGCCAGCAGTTACCCACAGCAGTTCATTCATCCCTACAATGAGCAGTTCTTC. Its translation is CASSYPQQFIHPYNEQFF.

This clonotype was counted a few times. The chain is built from TRBV7-2 and TRBJ1-2; D remains unclear. V was clipped by 8 bases and J by 3 bases, with 13 bases between them. CDR1 is SGHTA and CDR2 is FQGNSA in the germline V gene. CDR3 length: 13 amino acids. CDR3 sequence (DNA): TGTGCCAGCTCCTATCTAATCCACTATGGCTACACCTTC. Its protein is CASSYLIHYGYTF.

There are many counts of this clonotype. The chain combines TRBV4-3 with TRBJ1-4, with D perhaps matching TRBD1 (5 bases). Germline CDR1 LGHNA, CDR2 YSLEER. With 3 bases removed from V and 6 bases from J, the gap between germline ends came to 17 bases. The CDR3 has 16 amino acids. The CDR3 DNA reads as TGCGCCAGCAGCCACCACGAGTCGGACATAGATGAAAAACTGTTTTTT. Translation gives CASSHHESDIDEKLFF.

The chain joins TRBV6-2 or TRBV6-3 to TRBJ2-5, with 11 bases lining up with TRBD2. Germline trimming cut 5 bases from V and 12 bases from J; bases unmatched to any gene: 5. Germline V gene lookup returns CDR1 MNHEY and CDR2 SVGEGT. The CDR3 has 12 residues. The CDR3 nucleotides read TGTGCCAGCAGTCTCCGACTAGCGGGAAAGTACTTC. Amino acid sequence: CASSLRLAGKYF.

At least ten counts were recorded for this clonotype. This chain joins TRBV9 and TRBJ2-3, with TRBD2 matching over 8 bases. The ends lost 2 bases at V and 3 bases at J; junction bases unmatched: 5. CDR1 is SGDLS, CDR2 YYNGEE, per germline. The CDR3 spans 15 residues. The DNA for the CDR3 is TGTGCCAGCAGCGTCCAGAGCGGGAGAACAGATACGCAGTATTTT. It is translated as CASSVQSGRTDTQYF.

This clonotype was seen more than once but under ten times. The rearrangement links TRBV15 to TRBJ2-1; D tentatively fits TRBD1 or TRBD2 (5 bases each). The CDR3 totals 18 residues. V was trimmed by 0 bases and J by 4 bases, leaving 19 bases between them. CDR1 and CDR2 from the germline V gene are LNHNV and YYDKDF (reference sequence). CDR3 protein: CATSRDSGDRGPYNEQFF. As DNA, the CDR3 is TGTGCCACCAGCAGAGATAGTGGGGATCGGGGCCCGTACAATGAGCAGTTCTTC.

This clonotype has a count of ten or more. V is TRBV18 and J is TRBJ2-7, with D maybe TRBD1 (6 bases). This CDR3 spans 14 amino acids. V gave up 0 bases and J gave up 4 bases, with 10 bases separating them. Germline V CDR1 and CDR2: KGHSH, LQKENI. CDR3: CASSPPQGRYEQYF. The CDR3 DNA reads TGTGCCAGCTCACCACCTCAGGGGCGGTACGAGCAGTACTTC.

V usage is TRBV20-1 and J usage is TRBJ1-2; 7 bases map to TRBD1. The CDR3 covers 17 residues. Per germline, CDR1 DFQATT and CDR2 SNEGSKA (reference sequence). V shed 2 bases and J 1 base; nucleotides not matched to a gene: 13. CDR3 coding DNA: TGCAGTGCTAGAAACCCCCAGGGGACAGCTCATAACTATGGCTACACCTTC. It specifies CSARNPQGTAHNYGYTF.

The chain combines TRBV4-2 with TRBJ1-1; D uncertain. This CDR3 spans 14 amino acids. V was pared by 4 bases and J by 0 bases, with 9 bases between. CDR1 and CDR2 (germline): LGHNA, YNFKEQ. The DNA of the CDR3 is TGTGCCAGCAGCCCCACGCTCCTGAACACTGAAGCTTTCTTT. This gives the protein CASSPTLLNTEAFF.

This clonotype showed up many times. The genes are TRBV7-3 and TRBJ1-1; 10 nucleotides line up with TRBD1. The CDR3 contains 16 residues. The V segment lost 5 bases and the J segment 4 bases; nucleotides outside the gene matches: 10. The V gene's germline CDR1 is SGHTA and CDR2 FQGTGA. CDR3 amino acids: CASSPVSGQGSTEAFF. CDR3 nucleotide sequence: TGTGCCAGCAGCCCCGTTTCGGGACAGGGGAGCACTGAAGCTTTCTTT.

This clonotype has ten or more counts. The chain couples TRBV10-3 to TRBJ2-7; D perhaps matches TRBD1 (5 bases). V lost 2 bases, J lost 3 bases, and 17 bases lay in between. This CDR3 is built from 16 residues. CDR1 is ENHRY and CDR2 is SYGVKD in the germline V gene. The CDR3 DNA sequence: TGTGCCATCAGTGAGCCGTCGACTCGACAGTTCTACGAGCAGTACTTC. It yields the protein CAISEPSTRQFYEQYF.

This clonotype was counted ten times or more. The chain employs TRBV11-2 and TRBJ2-5; D is unclear. There are 18 residues in the CDR3. The V end was cut by 0 bases, the J end by 5 bases, with 22 bases between. The germline V gene has CDR1 SGHAT and CDR2 FQNNGV. This chain's CDR3 is CASSLEFIVSQRQETQYF. The CDR3 region has the DNA TGTGCCAGCAGCTTAGAGTTTATAGTCTCTCAAAGGCAGGAGACCCAGTACTTC.

This clonotype was detected a few times. V and J are TRBV27 and TRBJ2-6; D gene unclear. The CDR3 length is 15 residues. Deletions cut 4 bases from V and 0 bases from J, with 7 bases between. Germline loops: CDR1 MNHEY, CDR2 SMNVEV (reference sequence). CDR3: CASSSEISGANVLTF. The CDR3 DNA reads as TGTGCCAGCAGTTCCGAAATCTCTGGGGCCAACGTCCTGACTTTC.

This clonotype has ten or more counts. V gene TRBV12-3 or TRBV12-4 combines with J gene TRBJ2-1, with D uncertain. V was pared by 5 bases and J by 12 bases, with 14 bases between. There are 12 residues in the CDR3. The CDR3 region is CASSPPLGRQFF. The CDR3 DNA reads as TGTGCCAGCAGTCCGCCGCTAGGGCGGCAGTTCTTC.

Ten or more counts support this clonotype. This rearrangement joins TRBV20-1 to TRBJ2-5; TRBD2 is a possible D gene (5 bases). Germline V gives CDR1 DFQATT, CDR2 SNEGSKA (reference sequence). Trimming removed 3 bases at V and 4 bases at J, with 12 bases between. The CDR3 spans 13 residues. As DNA, the CDR3 is TGCAGTGCTAGCTCTACTAGGAGAGAGACCCAGTACTTC. Translation gives CSASSTRRETQYF.

This clonotype was counted at least ten times. CDR3 sequence reads: CASSLQGDYGYTF. CDR3 DNA sequence: TGTGCCAGCAGCTTGCAGGGGGACTATGGCTACACCTTC. The chain recombines TRBV9 with TRBJ1-2; 7 bases fit TRBD1. The J segment lost 3 bases and the V segment lost 4 bases, leaving 3 bases of the junction unmatched. This CDR3 has 13 residues. Looked up from germline, CDR1 is SGDLS and CDR2 is YYNGEE.

The chain couples TRBV14 to TRBJ2-1; D is undetermined. The CDR3 consists of 14 residues. V lost 1 base to trimming and J lost 9 bases, with 13 bases between them. Germline V gene data show CDR1 as SGHDN and CDR2 as FVKESK. The CDR3 region is CASSQVRSNAEQFF. Here the CDR3 DNA reads TGTGCCAGCAGCCAAGTTAGGTCTAACGCTGAGCAGTTCTTC. Using reference TRBV14 and TRBJ2-1 for the parts outside the CDR3, the full variable domain is EAGVTQFPSHSVIEKGQTVTLRCDPISGHDNLYWYRRVMGKEIKFLLHFVKESKQDESGMPNNRFLAERTGGTYSTLKVQPAELEDSGVYFCASSQVRSNAEQFFGPGTRLTVL.